What follows are 9 T cell receptor beta chains derived from one specimen sequenced in a study of CD8+ T cells in alopecia areata. Following extraction, RNA underwent reverse transcription to cDNA, which served as the sequencing template. Libraries were prepared by immunoSEQ multiplex PCR; TCRdb keeps only in-frame clonotypes and omits some of them. Here the sample spans 100,000 to 150,000 clones, less than 75% being singletons. Treatment specified: oral pan-JAK inhibitor, 5-10 mg twice daily. This sample comprised CD8+ T cells sorted from blood, obtained at week 4, from a patient treated with tofacitinib. Every receptor here comes from a human donor with alopecia areata.

The genes are TRBV30 and TRBJ2-5; D might be TRBD2 (5 bases). The CDR3 loop spans 10 amino acids. Germline CDR1 and CDR2: GTSNPN and SVGIG (reference sequence). CDR3 sequence reads: CVVGEGTQYF. CDR3 coding DNA: TGTGTGGTGGGCGAGGGGACCCAGTACTTC. Variable domain in full (rest from reference TRBV30 and TRBJ2-5): SQTIHQWPATLVQPVGSPLSLECTVEGTSNPNLYWYRQAAGRGLQLLFYSVGIGQISSEVPQNLSASRPQDRQFILSSKKLLLSDSGFYLCVVGEGTQYFGPGTRLLVL.

This CDR3 reads CATSPSDNFLTEAFF. The CDR3 nucleotides read TGTGCCACCAGCCCCAGCGACAACTTTCTCACTGAAGCTTTCTTT. This rearrangement joins TRBV15 to TRBJ1-1; D unclear. Germline V lookup: CDR1 LNHNV, CDR2 YYDKDF (reference sequence). CDR3 length: 15 residues. Trimming took off 5 bases at V and 4 bases at J, with 17 bases between the two ends.

This chain uses TRBV7-2 with TRBJ2-3; no definite D call. Germline lookup yields CDR1 SGHTA and CDR2 FQGNSA. The germline V and J ends were trimmed by 8 bases and 2 bases, with 11 bases remaining between them. CDR3 length: 13 amino acids. CDR3: CASWPDYTDTQYF. In nucleotides, the CDR3 is TGTGCCAGCTGGCCGGATTACACAGATACGCAGTATTTT.

In its sample, this clone was seen a few times. The gene calls are TRBV7-9 and TRBJ1-2, with D tentatively TRBD1 (5 bases). V shed 1 base and J shed 4 bases, with 16 bases lying between them. There are 16 residues in the CDR3. The germline V gene has CDR1 SEHNR and CDR2 FQNEAQ (reference sequence). The CDR3 region is CASSLGHLQAIYGYTF. DNA for the CDR3: TGTGCCAGCAGCTTAGGGCATCTACAGGCCATCTATGGCTACACCTTC.

V gene TRBV4-1 combines with J gene TRBJ1-1; unclear D gene. Germline-derived CDR1 and CDR2 are MGHRA and YSYEKL. V gave up 1 base and J gave up 3 bases, with 6 bases separating them. This CDR3 region has 13 residues. CDR3 region: CASSQGDDTEAFF. Here the CDR3 DNA reads TGCGCCAGCAGCCAAGGGGATGACACTGAAGCTTTCTTT.

The genes are TRBV14 and TRBJ2-2; no definite D call. This CDR3 contains 17 residues. Looked up from germline, CDR1 is SGHDN and CDR2 is FVKESK. The V end lost 4 bases, the J end lost 1 base, and 16 bases lay between the germline ends. Here the CDR3 DNA reads TGTGCCAGCAGCCCCGCTCCCACGACGGTGAACACCGGGGAGCTGTTTTTT. Its protein product is CASSPAPTTVNTGELFF.

The chain joins TRBV7-9 to TRBJ2-1, with unresolved D. The CDR3 covers 14 residues. The germline V gene encodes CDR1 SEHNR and CDR2 FQNEAQ (reference sequence). The V end lost 7 bases, the J end lost 2 bases, and 12 bases lay between the germline ends. This CDR3 is CASMNEKAYNEQFF. In DNA, the CDR3 is TGTGCCAGCATGAACGAGAAGGCCTACAATGAGCAGTTCTTC.

The rearrangement links TRBV7-3 to TRBJ2-1; D not certain. The CDR3 covers 14 residues. Deletions cut 5 bases from V and 4 bases from J, with 12 bases between. Germline CDR1 reads SGHTA; CDR2 reads FQGTGA. The CDR3 loop is CASSHLGSYNEQFF. For the CDR3, the DNA is TGTGCCAGCAGCCATCTCGGCTCGTACAATGAGCAGTTCTTC.

CDR3 sequence: CASSQGDGDEKLFF. CDR3 bases: TGCGCCAGCAGCCAGGGGGACGGGGACGAAAAACTGTTTTTT. The gene calls are TRBV4-1 and TRBJ1-4; tentatively, D is TRBD1 (5 bases). Trimming removed 3 bases at V and 8 bases at J, with 13 bases between. CDR3 length equals 14 residues. Germline CDR1 is MGHRA and CDR2 is YSYEKL.